This T cell receptor (beta chain) was identified during a study of blood T cell repertoires in COVID-19. Trimming at V came to 4 bases and at J to 2 bases, leaving 8 bases not matched to a gene. Per germline, CDR1 SGHTA and CDR2 FQGNSA. There are 16 residues in the CDR3. Here immunoSEQ multiplex PCR was the method, and the copy in TCRdb shows in-frame clones only, minus some. The data hold around 270,000 clones, with 86% observed a single time. The material sequenced was peripheral blood. The J gene is TRBJ1-5, the V gene TRBV7-2; 7 bases align to TRBD1. This TCR was recovered from a man aged 35 to 55 who had recovered from COVID-19. CDR3 sequence: CASSSPNRGGNQPQHF. In DNA form, the CDR3 reads TGTGCCAGCAGCTCTCCAAACAGGGGTGGCAATCAGCCCCAGCATTTT.